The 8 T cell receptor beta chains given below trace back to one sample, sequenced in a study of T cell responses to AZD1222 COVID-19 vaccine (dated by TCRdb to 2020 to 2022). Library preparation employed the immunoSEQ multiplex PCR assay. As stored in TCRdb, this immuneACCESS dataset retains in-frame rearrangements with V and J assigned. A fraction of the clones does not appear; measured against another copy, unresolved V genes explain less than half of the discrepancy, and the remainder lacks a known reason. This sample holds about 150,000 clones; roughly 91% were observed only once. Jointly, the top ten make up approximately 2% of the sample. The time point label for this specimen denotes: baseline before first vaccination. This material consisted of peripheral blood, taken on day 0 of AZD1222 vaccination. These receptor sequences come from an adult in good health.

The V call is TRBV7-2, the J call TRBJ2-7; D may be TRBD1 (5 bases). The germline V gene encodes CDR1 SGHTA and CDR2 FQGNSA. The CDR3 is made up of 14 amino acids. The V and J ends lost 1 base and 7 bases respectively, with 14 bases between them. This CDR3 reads CASSLGTTRGEQYF. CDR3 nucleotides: TGTGCCAGCAGCTTAGGGACCACAAGGGGAGAGCAGTACTTC.

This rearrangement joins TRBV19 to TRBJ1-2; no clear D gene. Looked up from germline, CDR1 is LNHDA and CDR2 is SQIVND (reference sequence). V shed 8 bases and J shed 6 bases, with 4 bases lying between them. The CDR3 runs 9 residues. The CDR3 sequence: CASSDGYTF. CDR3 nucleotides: TGTGCCAGTTCGGATGGCTACACCTTC.

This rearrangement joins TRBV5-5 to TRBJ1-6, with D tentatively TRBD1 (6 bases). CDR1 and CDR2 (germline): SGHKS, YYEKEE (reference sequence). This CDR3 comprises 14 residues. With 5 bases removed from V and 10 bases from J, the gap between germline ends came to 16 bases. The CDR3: CASSWDTLKSPLHF. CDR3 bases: TGTGCCAGCAGTTGGGACACTTTAAAGTCACCCCTCCACTTT.

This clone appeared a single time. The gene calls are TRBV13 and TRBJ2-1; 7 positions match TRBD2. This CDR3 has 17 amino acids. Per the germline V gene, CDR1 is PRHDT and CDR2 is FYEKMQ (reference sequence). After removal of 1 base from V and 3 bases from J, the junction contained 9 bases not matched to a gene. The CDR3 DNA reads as TGTGCCAGCAGCTTAGATTTCGGAGGGAGGGTCTACAATGAGCAGTTCTTC. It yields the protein CASSLDFGGRVYNEQFF.

In DNA, the CDR3 is TGTGCCAGCTCACCGCTCCATAGCGGAAGAGATACGCAGTATTTT. As protein: CASSPLHSGRDTQYF. The chain links TRBV18 to TRBJ2-3; D is perhaps TRBD2 (6 bases). Germline CDR1 reads KGHSH; CDR2 reads LQKENI. The CDR3 is made up of 15 amino acids. Between the trimmed V and J ends, which lost 3 bases and 5 bases, there was a span of 15 bases.

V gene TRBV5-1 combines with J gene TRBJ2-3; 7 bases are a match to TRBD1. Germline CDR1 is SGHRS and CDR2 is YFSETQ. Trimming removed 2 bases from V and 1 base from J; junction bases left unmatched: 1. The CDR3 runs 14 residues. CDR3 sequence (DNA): TGCGCCAGCAGCTTTGGACAGGGCACAGATACGCAGTATTTT. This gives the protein CASSFGQGTDTQYF.

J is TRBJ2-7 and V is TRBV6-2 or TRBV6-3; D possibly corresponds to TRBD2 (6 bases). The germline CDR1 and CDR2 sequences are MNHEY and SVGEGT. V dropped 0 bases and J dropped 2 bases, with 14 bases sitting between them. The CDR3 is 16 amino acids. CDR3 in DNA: TGTGCCAGCAGTTACTCTGCGGGGAGAGTCACCTACGAGCAGTACTTC. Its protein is CASSYSAGRVTYEQYF.

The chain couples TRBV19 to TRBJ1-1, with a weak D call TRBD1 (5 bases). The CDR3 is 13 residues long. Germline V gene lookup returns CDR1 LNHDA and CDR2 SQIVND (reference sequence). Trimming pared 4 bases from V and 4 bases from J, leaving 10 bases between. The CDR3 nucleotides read TGTGCCAGTAGTACCACTGGGGGCACTGAAGCTTTCTTT. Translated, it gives CASSTTGGTEAFF.